Listed here are 23 T cell receptor beta chains from one sample, sequenced in a study of cytomegalovirus exposure and HLA in healthy donors. Primers for the PCR totalled 60 Vbeta and 13 Jbeta. The protocol was immunoSEQ multiplex PCR, while the TCRdb copy is restricted to in-frame clones and leaves out a portion. The data show 80,000 to 95,000 clones, 81% seen once. The sequencing input was PBMCs. These receptors were collected from a woman younger than 45 in good health and CMV-seronegative.

Comments on this clone: At one end, the junction sequence differs from germline, possibly due to a read error. The V and J genes are TRBV7-9 and TRBJ2-7; weak D call: TRBD1 (5 bases). Germline values: CDR1 SEHNR, CDR2 FQNEAQ (reference sequence). This CDR3 has 12 amino acids. CDR3 region: CSSSLGAYEQYF. CDR3 nucleotides: TGTTCCAGCAGCTTAGGGGCTTACGAGCAGTACTTC.

V and J are TRBV7-6 and TRBJ1-5, with 7 bases matching TRBD1. Germline trimming cut 5 bases from V and 9 bases from J; bases unmatched to any gene: 7. The germline V gene has CDR1 SGHVS and CDR2 FNYEAQ. The CDR3 loop spans 13 amino acids. The CDR3 DNA is TGTGCCAGCAGCACTCAGGGGGGCTGGCCCCAGCATTTT. It translates to CASSTQGGWPQHF.

This CDR3 is CASSLVQGDEKLFF. The CDR3 nucleotides read TGCGCCAGCAGCTTGGTACAGGGGGATGAAAAACTGTTTTTT. The chain employs TRBV5-1 and TRBJ1-4, with TRBD1 matching over 8 bases. There are 14 residues in the CDR3. V shed 0 bases and J 6 bases; nucleotides not matched to a gene: 1. CDR1 and CDR2 from the germline V gene are SGHRS and YFSETQ.

This rearrangement joins TRBV27 to TRBJ2-5, with D tentatively TRBD2 (6 bases). There are 14 residues in the CDR3. V lost 4 bases, J lost 5 bases, and 14 bases lay in between. Per the germline V gene, CDR1 is MNHEY and CDR2 is SMNVEV (reference sequence). The CDR3, as DNA: TGTGCCAGCAGTTCCCACGGGAGAACGGAGACCCAGTACTTC. It yields the protein CASSSHGRTETQYF.

This clone appeared a few times. The chain joins TRBV7-9 to TRBJ2-4, with a weak D call TRBD2 (6 bases). Trimming cost V 0 bases and J 0 bases, with 9 bases left between them. Looked up from germline, CDR1 is SEHNR and CDR2 is FQNEAQ (reference sequence). This CDR3 has 16 amino acids. The CDR3 protein is CASSLAIAEAKNIQYF. The CDR3 bases are TGTGCCAGCAGCTTAGCGATAGCGGAAGCCAAAAACATTCAGTACTTC.

This chain uses TRBV4-1 with TRBJ1-2; the D is unclear. Trimming left V 0 bases short and J 2 bases short, with 7 bases between. The CDR3 covers 14 residues. The germline V gene has CDR1 MGHRA and CDR2 YSYEKL. The chain's CDR3 is CASSQDTGNYGYTF. Written as DNA, the CDR3 is TGCGCCAGCAGCCAAGATACGGGGAACTATGGCTACACCTTC.

V and J are TRBV4-1 and TRBJ1-4; tentatively, D is TRBD1 (6 bases). CDR3 length: 19 amino acids. The V end was cut by 0 bases, the J end by 5 bases, with 22 bases between. CDR1 is MGHRA and CDR2 is YSYEKL in the germline V gene. CDR3 region: CASSQDLASRGAQNEKLFF. The CDR3 DNA is TGCGCCAGCAGCCAAGATCTGGCGAGTCGGGGGGCGCAAAATGAAAAACTGTTTTTT.

J is TRBJ1-5 and V is TRBV28; D may be TRBD1 (5 bases). Germline assignment: CDR1 MDHEN and CDR2 SYDVKM. The CDR3 extends over 14 amino acids. V lost 4 bases to trimming and J lost 2 bases, with 9 bases between them. The CDR3 loop reads CASSSPGGNQPQHF. The CDR3 DNA sequence: TGTGCCAGCAGTTCACCGGGGGGCAATCAGCCCCAGCATTTT.

The rearrangement links TRBV7-2 to TRBJ2-5; D unresolved. Trimming pared 0 bases from V and 11 bases from J, leaving 13 bases between. From germline, CDR1 is SGHTA and CDR2 FQGNSA. This CDR3 has 13 amino acids. The CDR3 DNA follows: TGTGCCAGCAGCTTAGCAATCGAGGCAGAGCAGTACTTC. Protein sequence: CASSLAIEAEQYF.

The rearrangement links TRBV4-1 to TRBJ2-2; perhaps TRBD1 as D (5 bases). The CDR3 runs 16 residues. The V gene lost 11 bases and the J gene lost 2 bases, with 21 bases spanning the gap. Per germline, CDR1 MGHRA and CDR2 YSYEKL. For the CDR3, the DNA is TGCGCCGTCCGACCAGGGTCCCCACTCAACACCGGGGAGCTGTTTTTT. Its translation is CAVRPGSPLNTGELFF.

The J gene is TRBJ2-1, the V gene TRBV27, with TRBD1 identical over 10 bases. The junction had 10 bases not matched to a gene; V was cut back by 7 bases and J by 7 bases. The CDR3 is 15 amino acids. Germline V lookup: CDR1 MNHEY, CDR2 SMNVEV (reference sequence). The CDR3 nucleotides are TGTGCCAGCACCAACAAGGGACAGGGGATAAATGAGCAGTTCTTC. This translates into CASTNKGQGINEQFF.

V is TRBV27 and J is TRBJ2-5; D is uncertain. The DNA end is a closer match to TRBJ2-7, so the J assignment may be wrong. The CDR3 is made up of 16 amino acids. Germline V gives CDR1 MNHEY, CDR2 SMNVEV (reference sequence). This CDR3 is CASSFSLGHSSYEQYF. In DNA, the CDR3 is TGTGCCAGCAGTTTTTCACTGGGCCACAGCTCCTACGAGCAGTACTTC.

The chain combines TRBV15 with TRBJ1-2; TRBD1 agrees at 9 bases. Looked up from germline, CDR1 is LNHNV and CDR2 is YYDKDF (reference sequence). The CDR3 spans 16 residues. The junction had 8 bases not matched to a gene; V was cut back by 0 bases and J by 6 bases. The CDR3 bases are TGTGCCACCAGCAGAGATCCAACAGGGGGCTTACATGGCTACACCTTC. It translates to CATSRDPTGGLHGYTF.

The CDR3, as DNA: TGTGCCAGCAGTCGACAGAAAGAGACCCAGTACTTC. Translating it yields CASSRQKETQYF. V and J are TRBV6-6 and TRBJ2-5; possible D gene TRBD1, 5 bases. Looked up from germline, CDR1 is MNHNY and CDR2 is SVGAGI (reference sequence). CDR3 length equals 12 residues. V was trimmed by 5 bases and J by 3 bases, leaving 7 bases between them.

The CDR3 loop is CASSRRGQETQYF. The CDR3 coding sequence is TGTGCCAGCAGCCGTCGGGGGCAAGAGACCCAGTACTTC. The chain carries TRBV9 and TRBJ2-5, with D perhaps TRBD2 (6 bases). V was pared by 4 bases and J by 2 bases, with 9 bases between. Germline CDR1 SGDLS, CDR2 YYNGEE. The CDR3 totals 13 residues.

The chain carries TRBV4-2 and TRBJ2-3; TRBD2 matches at 11 bases. The germline V gene encodes CDR1 LGHNA and CDR2 YNFKEQ. The CDR3 is 21 amino acids. J gave up 5 bases and V 4 bases, and 23 bases lay outside the gene matches. The DNA for the CDR3 is TGTGCCAGCAGCCCCGGGGGACTTCCAGCGGCTAGCGGGAGGTATGGAGATACGCAGTATTTT. Encoded protein: CASSPGGLPAASGRYGDTQYF.

J is TRBJ1-6 and V is TRBV4-1; tentative D call: TRBD1 (6 bases). Per germline, CDR1 MGHRA and CDR2 YSYEKL. The CDR3 contains 14 residues. V was trimmed by 3 bases and J by 7 bases, leaving 10 bases between them. CDR3 in amino acids: CASSQLQGNSPLHF. CDR3 DNA sequence: TGCGCCAGCAGCCAGCTTCAGGGGAATTCACCCCTCCACTTT.

The genes are TRBV15 and TRBJ2-2; D possibly corresponds to TRBD2 (5 bases). CDR3 length: 15 amino acids. Deletions cut 4 bases from V and 3 bases from J, with 12 bases between. Per germline, CDR1 LNHNV and CDR2 YYDKDF (reference sequence). In DNA form, the CDR3 reads TGTGCCACCAGCAACCCGAGAGGGTACACCGGGGAGCTGTTTTTT. Translating gives CATSNPRGYTGELFF. Supplemented by reference TRBV15 and TRBJ2-2, the full variable domain reads DAMVIQNPRYQVTQFGKPVTLSCSQTLNHNVMYWYQQKSSQAPKLLFHYYDKDFNNEADTPDNFQSRRPNTSFCFLDIRSPGLGDTAMYLCATSNPRGYTGELFFGEGSRLTVL.

The chain links TRBV7-8 to TRBJ2-3, with 11 positions matching TRBD2. The CDR3 is made up of 19 amino acids. CDR1 is SGHVS and CDR2 is FQNEAQ in the germline V gene. V gave up 6 bases and J gave up 1 base; unmatched junction bases: 15. The CDR3 DNA reads TGTGCCAGCAGGTCGTCCGGGACTAGCGGTGTTAGGCGCACAGATACGCAGTATTTT. It specifies CASRSSGTSGVRRTDTQYF.

As DNA, the CDR3 is TGTGCCAGCAGTGAGAAAGACAGGGGGACGTTTAACTATGGCTACACCTTC. Residues: CASSEKDRGTFNYGYTF. This chain links TRBV2 with TRBJ1-2; 9 nucleotides line up with TRBD1. The length of the CDR3 is 17 residues. Germline lookup yields CDR1 SNHLY and CDR2 FYNNEI. The J segment lost 1 base and the V segment lost 3 bases, leaving 9 bases of the junction unmatched.

The V gene is TRBV11-2, the J gene TRBJ1-1; possible D gene TRBD1, 5 bases. V gave up 5 bases and J gave up 1 base, with 8 bases separating them. Germline loops: CDR1 SGHAT, CDR2 FQNNGV. This CDR3 is 13 amino acids long. Here the CDR3 reads CASSGQPNTEAFF. In DNA, the CDR3 is TGTGCCAGCAGCGGACAACCGAACACTGAAGCTTTCTTT.

In this sample, this clone turned up a few times. This rearrangement joins TRBV30 to TRBJ1-6; TRBD1 aligns across 7 bases. V was clipped by 1 base and J by 1 base; unmatched bases: 16. This CDR3 has 20 amino acids. The germline V gene encodes CDR1 GTSNPN and CDR2 SVGIG (reference sequence). CDR3 nucleotides: TGTGCCTGGAGTGCCTACATTGGACTACAGGGGTTGTCCTATAATTCACCCCTCCACTTT. Translating gives CAWSAYIGLQGLSYNSPLHF.

The chain links TRBV5-1 to TRBJ1-2; 10 nucleotides align to TRBD1. Germline values: CDR1 SGHRS, CDR2 YFSETQ. V lost 2 bases, J lost 2 bases, and 3 bases stayed unmatched. The CDR3 contains 15 residues. CDR3 coding DNA: TGCGCCAGCAGCTTCGACAGGGGGCGGAACTATGGCTACACCTTC. Translated, it gives CASSFDRGRNYGYTF.